Listed here are 19 T cell receptor beta chains from one sample, sequenced in a study of radiation and T cells in renal cell carcinoma. Time point described: baseline pretreatment blood. Treatment reported: 15 Gy SBRT to primary tumor, nephrectomy 4 weeks later. This table comes from immunoSEQ multiplex PCR, and its TCRdb copy is limited to in-frame clones, with some not included. The repertoire holds about 91,000 clones, 70% to 85% seen once, with more than 5.5% in the top ten. The sequencing here drew on blood, taken from a patient whose treatment included radiotherapy and nephrectomy. Receptors originate from a man aged 55 to 70 with renal cell carcinoma.

This clone has more than one count but fewer than ten. This rearrangement joins TRBV6-5 to TRBJ2-7; D remains ambiguous. Germline CDR1 MNHEY, CDR2 SVGAGI. The CDR3 has 15 residues. Trimming stripped 6 bases from V and 7 bases from J, with 22 bases between. The CDR3 region is CASSQSGPGGKEQYF. CDR3 sequence (DNA): TGTGCCAGCAGCCAGTCGGGCCCAGGCGGTAAGGAGCAGTACTTC.

The chain couples TRBV4-2 to TRBJ2-1; TRBD2 matches 10 bases. J lost 5 bases, V lost 4 bases, and 11 bases had no gene match. The germline V gene encodes CDR1 LGHNA and CDR2 YNFKEQ. The CDR3 extends over 17 amino acids. This CDR3 is CASSPPLAGGGDNEQFF. The CDR3 bases are TGTGCCAGCAGCCCTCCTTTAGCGGGAGGAGGGGACAATGAGCAGTTCTTC.

In this sample, this clone turned up a few times. The chain recombines TRBV27 with TRBJ2-7, with 7 bases aligning to TRBD1. The germline V gene encodes CDR1 MNHEY and CDR2 SMNVEV (reference sequence). There are 20 residues in the CDR3. V gave up 6 bases and J gave up 3 bases; unmatched junction bases: 26. CDR3 in amino acids: CASRRLVPETGSGYDYEQYF. The CDR3 bases are TGTGCCAGCAGACGCCTAGTCCCAGAGACAGGGTCCGGCTACGACTACGAGCAGTACTTC.

This chain connects TRBV29-1 to TRBJ2-3, with a tentative D call TRBD2 (5 bases). The CDR3 length is 14 residues. The V gene lost 4 bases and the J gene lost 3 bases, with 14 bases spanning the gap. Per germline, CDR1 SQVTM and CDR2 ANQGSEA. CDR3 sequence: CSVGKWERTDTQYF. In DNA, the CDR3 is TGCAGCGTTGGGAAGTGGGAGAGGACAGATACGCAGTATTTT.

The chain combines TRBV4-1 with TRBJ2-5; 8 bases line up with TRBD2. Germline CDR1 and CDR2: MGHRA and YSYEKL. The CDR3 totals 16 residues. The V and J ends lost 4 bases and 3 bases, in that order; junction bases with no gene match: 10. CDR3 loop: CASSPLGREVEETQYF. The DNA for the CDR3 is TGCGCCAGCAGCCCCCTGGGGCGGGAGGTGGAAGAGACCCAGTACTTC.

The chain couples TRBV29-1 to TRBJ1-1; D uncertain. Trimming left V 5 bases short and J 3 bases short, with 13 bases between. This CDR3 contains 13 residues. Looked up from germline, CDR1 is SQVTM and CDR2 is ANQGSEA. The DNA of the CDR3 is TGCAGCGTTTCGGCTGGCGGGTACACTGAAGCTTTCTTT. This gives the protein CSVSAGGYTEAFF.

This clone was recorded only once. The chain carries TRBV9 and TRBJ2-7; D might be TRBD2 (5 bases). This CDR3 is built from 14 residues. The V and J ends lost 0 bases and 0 bases respectively, with 7 bases between them. Per the germline V gene, CDR1 is SGDLS and CDR2 is YYNGEE. The CDR3 loop reads CASSVATSSYEQYF. CDR3 DNA: TGTGCCAGCAGCGTAGCCACTAGCTCCTACGAGCAGTACTTC.

The V and J genes are TRBV7-2 and TRBJ2-3, with 10 bases fitting TRBD1. Germline-derived CDR1 and CDR2 are SGHTA and FQGNSA. V gave up 5 bases and J gave up 2 bases; unmatched junction bases: 10. The CDR3 runs to 17 residues. This chain's CDR3 is CASSARTGGRATDTQYF. As DNA, the CDR3 is TGTGCCAGCAGCGCGAGGACAGGGGGACGGGCCACAGATACGCAGTATTTT.

V usage is TRBV6-5 and J usage is TRBJ2-7; 8 bases line up with TRBD1. V was pared by 6 bases and J by 9 bases, with 7 bases of the junction left unmatched. Germline V gives CDR1 MNHEY, CDR2 SVGAGI. The CDR3 contains 12 residues. The CDR3 coding sequence is TGTGCCAGCAGCCGGACAGGGAATGGGCAGTACTTC. It is translated as CASSRTGNGQYF.

There are a few counts of this clone. V usage is TRBV5-1 and J usage is TRBJ2-7, with TRBD2 as a possible D gene (6 bases). The CDR3 runs 15 residues. The V end was cut by 4 bases, the J end by 0 bases, with 14 bases between. Germline CDR1 and CDR2: SGHRS and YFSETQ. The CDR3 loop reads CASSPQRVTSYEQYF. As DNA, the CDR3 is TGCGCCAGCAGCCCCCAGCGGGTAACCTCCTACGAGCAGTACTTC. Supplemented by reference TRBV5-1 and TRBJ2-7, the full variable domain reads KAGVTQTPRYLIKTRGQQVTLSCSPISGHRSVSWYQQTPGQGLQFLFEYFSETQRNKGNFPGRFSGRQFSNSRSEMNVSTLELGDSALYLCASSPQRVTSYEQYFGPGTRLTVT.

The chain couples TRBV6-1 to TRBJ1-2, with a possible D match to TRBD1 (5 bases). This CDR3 has 14 amino acids. With 6 bases removed from V and 1 base from J, the gap between germline ends came to 12 bases. Per the germline V gene, CDR1 is MNHNS and CDR2 is SASEGT. The CDR3 spells CASSERRVNYGYTF. The CDR3 DNA is TGTGCCAGCAGCGAACGCAGGGTTAACTATGGCTACACCTTC.

Only one count was recorded for this clone. The chain has TRBV18 and TRBJ2-7; no definite D call. The V end was cut by 5 bases, the J end by 3 bases, with 8 bases between. There are 12 residues in the CDR3. Per germline, CDR1 KGHSH and CDR2 LQKENI. The DNA of the CDR3 is TGTGCCAGCTCAGAATACGGCTACGAGCAGTACTTC. Residues: CASSEYGYEQYF.

This chain links TRBV6-1 with TRBJ2-5; D uncertain. The CDR3 length is 13 residues. Germline CDR1 and CDR2: MNHNS and SASEGT. The V gene lost 6 bases and the J gene lost 5 bases, with 13 bases spanning the gap. The CDR3 loop reads CASSWTLGETQYF. The CDR3 nucleotides are TGTGCCAGCAGCTGGACCCTAGGGGAGACCCAGTACTTC.

The chain carries TRBV19 and TRBJ2-1; D unclear. V was trimmed by 7 bases and J by 0 bases, leaving 13 bases between them. Germline CDR1 reads LNHDA; CDR2 reads SQIVND (reference sequence). The CDR3 contains 15 residues. This CDR3 is CASMPTVSSYNEQFF. CDR3 sequence (DNA): TGTGCCAGTATGCCGACGGTTAGCTCCTACAATGAGCAGTTCTTC.

The chain uses TRBV27 and TRBJ2-5; a weak D match, TRBD2 (6 bases). The CDR3 totals 16 residues. Between the trimmed V and J ends, which lost 3 bases and 1 base, there was a span of 15 bases. Germline V CDR1 and CDR2: MNHEY, SMNVEV (reference sequence). As DNA, the CDR3 is TGTGCCAGCAGTTTGAAGGGAGGACTTACCCAAGAGACCCAGTACTTC. Translated, it gives CASSLKGGLTQETQYF.

The genes are TRBV7-3 and TRBJ2-1; 10 bases line up with TRBD2. V shed 2 bases and J 5 bases; nucleotides not matched to a gene: 3. This CDR3 region has 15 residues. CDR1 SGHTA and CDR2 FQGTGA come from the germline V gene. The CDR3 sequence: CASSLLSGRDNEQFF. In nucleotides, the CDR3 is TGTGCCAGCAGCTTATTAAGCGGGAGGGACAATGAGCAGTTCTTC.

This rearrangement joins TRBV28 to TRBJ2-3, with 7 bases identical to TRBD1. The germline V gene encodes CDR1 MDHEN and CDR2 SYDVKM. Trimming removed 5 bases from V and 0 bases from J; junction bases left unmatched: 14. This CDR3 contains 18 residues. CDR3 residues: CASSPQGDLRASTDTQYF. The CDR3 nucleotides are TGTGCCAGCAGTCCTCAGGGGGATTTAAGGGCTAGCACAGATACGCAGTATTTT.

V and J are TRBV30 and TRBJ2-5; the D gene is possibly TRBD2 (5 bases). Trimming left V 5 bases short and J 0 bases short, with 16 bases between. This CDR3 comprises 15 residues. Germline CDR1 GTSNPN, CDR2 SVGIG (reference sequence). Here the CDR3 reads CAWLRRTWYQETQYF. The CDR3 DNA follows: TGTGCCTGGCTTCGACGGACTTGGTACCAAGAGACCCAGTACTTC. The variable domain in full, completed from reference TRBV30 and TRBJ2-5, reads SQTIHQWPATLVQPVGSPLSLECTVEGTSNPNLYWYRQAAGRGLQLLFYSVGIGQISSEVPQNLSASRPQDRQFILSSKKLLLSDSGFYLCAWLRRTWYQETQYFGPGTRLLVL.

The genes are TRBV19 and TRBJ2-5; 9 bases align to TRBD2. After removal of 6 bases from V and 5 bases from J, the junction contained 7 bases not matched to a gene. The germline CDR1 and CDR2 sequences are LNHDA and SQIVND (reference sequence). The CDR3 length is 14 residues. The CDR3: CASRNLAGSETQYF. In nucleotides, the CDR3 is TGTGCCAGTAGGAATCTAGCGGGGTCGGAGACCCAGTACTTC.